The 25 T cell receptor beta chains below were found in one sample sequenced in a study of cytomegalovirus exposure and HLA in healthy donors. PCR primers comprised 60 Vbeta and 13 Jbeta primers. Profiled with immunoSEQ multiplex PCR; TCRdb holds only in-frame clones, not every one. The sample contains about 150,000 clones, 79% of which appear only once. Material: PBMCs. Receptors were obtained from a man aged 45 to 65 in good health and CMV-seropositive.

The rearrangement joins TRBV28 to TRBJ2-7; 9 bases fit TRBD1. This CDR3 contains 14 residues. Germline-derived CDR1 and CDR2 are MDHEN and SYDVKM. Unmatched junction bases numbered 3, after V lost 2 bases and J lost 4 bases. This chain's CDR3 is CASSLGQGPYEQYF. In DNA, the CDR3 is TGTGCCAGCAGTTTAGGACAGGGGCCTTACGAGCAGTACTTC. Combining the CDR3 with reference TRBV28 and TRBJ2-7 gives the whole variable domain DVKVTQSSRYLVKRTGEKVFLECVQDMDHENMFWYRQDPGLGLRLIYFSYDVKMKEKGDIPEGYSVSREKKERFSLILESASTNQTSMYLCASSLGQGPYEQYFGPGTRLTVT.

The V call is TRBV28, the J call TRBJ2-7; 10 bases align to TRBD1. Losses at the gene ends were 3 bases for V and 5 bases for J; bases not matched to a gene: 7. There are 15 residues in the CDR3. Germline CDR1 and CDR2: MDHEN and SYDVKM. The CDR3 DNA reads TGTGCCAGCAGTTTGCAAGGACAGGGGGTCGACGAGCAGTACTTC. This translates into CASSLQGQGVDEQYF.

This chain uses TRBV28 with TRBJ2-7, with D tentatively TRBD2 (6 bases). Per germline, CDR1 MDHEN and CDR2 SYDVKM. Trimming cost V 4 bases and J 6 bases, with 19 bases left between them. The CDR3 extends over 15 amino acids. This chain's CDR3 is CASSSLAVPPREQYF. CDR3 sequence (DNA): TGTGCCAGCAGTTCCTTAGCGGTCCCCCCGCGCGAGCAGTACTTC.

This clone was counted a single time. The gene calls are TRBV2 and TRBJ2-7; D unresolved. The V gene lost 3 bases and the J gene lost 3 bases, with 12 bases spanning the gap. There are 14 residues in the CDR3. Germline values: CDR1 SNHLY, CDR2 FYNNEI. Here the CDR3 reads CASSDSRLIYEQYF. The CDR3, as DNA: TGTGCCAGCAGTGACAGCAGGCTTATCTACGAGCAGTACTTC.

This chain uses TRBV6-5 with TRBJ1-1; D possibly corresponds to TRBD1 (6 bases). There are 12 residues in the CDR3. V lost 2 bases and J 6 bases, leaving 7 bases between the germline ends. Germline V gene data show CDR1 as MNHEY and CDR2 as SVGAGI. CDR3 in amino acids: CASSYEGAEAFF. In DNA form, the CDR3 reads TGTGCCAGCAGTTACGAGGGGGCTGAAGCTTTCTTT.

A word on this clone: Its ends do not fully match the called genes, so a read error is possible. As DNA, the CDR3 is TGTTCCAGCAGCGACACTAGCGGGAGTATGAGCAATGAGCAGTTCTTC. Its translation: CSSSDTSGSMSNEQFF. The V gene is TRBV7-9, the J gene TRBJ2-1; 11 bases line up with TRBD2. Germline-derived CDR1 and CDR2 are SEHNR and FQNEAQ (reference sequence). The CDR3 consists of 16 residues.

The CDR3 loop is CASITECNDYEQYF. The CDR3 nucleotides are TGTGCCAGCATCACAGAATGCAATGACTACGAGCAGTACTTC. The J gene is TRBJ2-7, the V gene TRBV21-1; TRBD1 is taken as the D call from the table, unchecked against the DNA. TRBV21-1 is a pseudogene locus. The CDR3 loop spans 14 amino acids.

The chain combines TRBV2 with TRBJ2-1, with 9 bases lining up with TRBD2. The germline gives CDR1 SNHLY, CDR2 FYNNEI. CDR3 length: 13 residues. After removal of 9 bases from V and 3 bases from J, the junction contained 3 bases not matched to a gene. In DNA form, the CDR3 reads TGTGCCAGTAGGACTAGCGTCTACAATGAGCAGTTCTTC. Its translation is CASRTSVYNEQFF.

The chain employs TRBV5-5 and TRBJ1-5, with 7 bases matching TRBD1. The CDR3 totals 17 residues. CDR1 is SGHKS, CDR2 YYEKEE, per germline (reference sequence). The V segment lost 4 bases and the J segment 3 bases; nucleotides outside the gene matches: 13. CDR3 loop: CASSPTGTGPFNQPQHF. The CDR3 DNA follows: TGTGCCAGCAGCCCGACAGGGACGGGGCCTTTCAATCAGCCCCAGCATTTT.

V and J are TRBV27 and TRBJ2-1; 7 bases fit TRBD2. Germline V gene data show CDR1 as MNHEY and CDR2 as SMNVEV (reference sequence). CDR3 length: 13 residues. Trimming cost V 2 bases and J 14 bases; bases outside gene matches: 9. CDR3: CASSLGEGDVKFF. CDR3 nucleotide sequence: TGTGCCAGCAGTTTAGGGGAGGGAGACGTAAAGTTCTTC.

The chain recombines TRBV30 with TRBJ2-3; 15 nucleotides agree with TRBD2. The CDR3 spans 16 residues. V was clipped by 3 bases and J by 4 bases; unmatched bases: 5. Germline CDR1 reads GTSNPN; CDR2 reads SVGIG (reference sequence). The CDR3 DNA reads as TGTGCCTGGAGCGCTGGACTAGCGGGAGGGTCAGATACGCAGTATTTT. Its protein is CAWSAGLAGGSDTQYF.

The chain combines TRBV30 with TRBJ1-2; TRBD1 aligns across 8 bases. From germline, CDR1 is GTSNPN and CDR2 SVGIG (reference sequence). Trimming cost V 3 bases and J 6 bases; bases outside gene matches: 6. The CDR3 length is 13 residues. The CDR3 nucleotides are TGTGCCTGGAGCAGACAGGGGATAAATGGCTACACCTTC. This gives the protein CAWSRQGINGYTF. Together with reference TRBV30 and TRBJ1-2, the CDR3 gives the full variable domain: SQTIHQWPATLVQPVGSPLSLECTVEGTSNPNLYWYRQAAGRGLQLLFYSVGIGQISSEVPQNLSASRPQDRQFILSSKKLLLSDSGFYLCAWSRQGINGYTFGSGTRLTVV.

This clone was recorded once. V is TRBV28 and J is TRBJ2-1; no clear D gene. The CDR3 runs to 15 residues. Looked up from germline, CDR1 is MDHEN and CDR2 is SYDVKM. V lost 3 bases and J 5 bases, leaving 14 bases between the germline ends. The CDR3 protein is CASSFFRLYNNEQFF. DNA for the CDR3: TGTGCCAGCAGTTTTTTTCGCCTCTATAACAATGAGCAGTTCTTC.

In nucleotides, the CDR3 is TGTGCCAGCAGCCCCCGGGGGGGGACCGGGGGGACCCAGTACTTC. Its protein product is CASSPRGGTGGTQYF. The V call is TRBV9, the J call TRBJ2-5; 8 bases are a match to TRBD2. The CDR3 contains 15 residues. Looked up from germline, CDR1 is SGDLS and CDR2 is YYNGEE. The ends lost 4 bases at V and 7 bases at J; junction bases unmatched: 12.

As concerns this clone: Compared with germline, one end of the junction differs, possibly owing to a read error. This chain connects TRBV7-9 to TRBJ2-7, with D possibly TRBD1 on 6 matching bases. CDR1 SEHNR and CDR2 FQNEAQ come from the germline V gene (reference sequence). This CDR3 spans 12 amino acids. The CDR3 here is CSSSLGHYEQYF. As DNA, the CDR3 is TGTTCCAGCAGCCTGGGACACTACGAGCAGTACTTC.

The sample holds a few counts of this clone. This chain connects TRBV6-1 to TRBJ1-1; unclear D gene. CDR1 and CDR2 (germline): MNHNS, SASEGT. CDR3 length equals 13 residues. V lost 5 bases, J lost 1 base, and 8 bases lay in between. The CDR3 coding sequence is TGTGCCAGCAGTAAAGAAGCGAACACTGAAGCTTTCTTT. Residues: CASSKEANTEAFF.

Only a few counts were recorded for this clone. The chain uses TRBV27 and TRBJ1-6, with D hard to call. Between the trimmed V and J ends, which lost 3 bases and 7 bases, there was a span of 10 bases. CDR1 MNHEY and CDR2 SMNVEV come from the germline V gene (reference sequence). CDR3 size: 14 residues. This CDR3 is CASSFLIQNSPLHF. In nucleotides, the CDR3 is TGTGCCAGCAGTTTCCTTATCCAGAATTCACCCCTCCACTTT.

This clone showed up just once. This sequence joins TRBV4-1 and TRBJ2-1; 11 bases align to TRBD2. Per germline, CDR1 MGHRA and CDR2 YSYEKL. The junction had 16 bases not matched to a gene; V was cut back by 4 bases and J by 8 bases. The CDR3 is 18 residues long. CDR3 nucleotide sequence: TGCGCCAGCAGCCGAAAGGGGGCTACTAGCGGGAGTTTCGATGAGCAGTTCTTC. Translation: CASSRKGATSGSFDEQFF.

V is TRBV5-1 and J is TRBJ2-7, with D possibly matching TRBD2 (5 bases). V lost 3 bases to trimming and J lost 2 bases, with 15 bases between them. Germline CDR1 is SGHRS and CDR2 is YFSETQ. This CDR3 has 15 residues. This CDR3 reads CASSSSGKEAYEQYF. The CDR3 nucleotides read TGCGCCAGCAGCTCCTCGGGAAAGGAAGCCTACGAGCAGTACTTC.

CDR3 nucleotide sequence: TGTGCCAGCAGTTTACCTCGACAGGGGACTAACTATGGCTACACCTTC. It translates to CASSLPRQGTNYGYTF. The chain links TRBV28 to TRBJ1-2, with 8 nucleotides matching TRBD1. The V segment lost 2 bases and the J segment 0 bases; nucleotides outside the gene matches: 5. The CDR3 has 16 residues. The germline V gene has CDR1 MDHEN and CDR2 SYDVKM.

This clone is a singleton in its sample. The V gene is TRBV5-1, the J gene TRBJ2-7, with a weak D call TRBD2 (7 bases). V was cut by 4 bases and J by 2 bases, with 16 bases left in between. CDR3 length equals 15 residues. Germline CDR1 is SGHRS and CDR2 is YFSETQ. In DNA, the CDR3 is TGCGCCAGCAGCCAAGTGGGGGGGGCAACCTACGAGCAGTACTTC. Translated, it gives CASSQVGGATYEQYF.

Note on this clone: A junction boundary mismatches the germline segment, possibly from a read error. This chain connects TRBV7-9 to TRBJ1-1; D is undetermined. CDR1 and CDR2 (germline): SEHNR, FQNEAQ (reference sequence). The CDR3 spans 15 residues. CDR3 loop: CSSSTTAFSGFGAFF. The DNA for the CDR3 is TGTTCCAGCAGCACCACAGCATTCTCCGGTTTTGGAGCTTTCTTT. Using reference TRBV7-9 and TRBJ1-1 for the parts outside the CDR3, the full variable domain is DTGVSQNPRHKITKRGQNVTFRCDPISEHNRLYWYRQTLGQGPEFLTYFQNEAQLEKSRLLSDRFSAERPKGSFSTLEIQRTEQGDSAMYLCSSSTTAFSGFGAFFGQGTRLTVV.

V is TRBV5-1 and J is TRBJ1-4, with TRBD1 identical over 10 bases. Per germline, CDR1 SGHRS and CDR2 YFSETQ. The length of the CDR3 is 16 residues. Unmatched junction bases numbered 5, after V lost 3 bases and J lost 3 bases. The CDR3 spells CASSWRTGGPNEKLFF. The CDR3 DNA follows: TGCGCCAGCAGCTGGAGGACAGGGGGACCTAATGAAAAACTGTTTTTT.

This rearrangement joins TRBV11-1 to TRBJ2-6; 8 bases line up with TRBD2. V gave up 10 bases and J gave up 5 bases; unmatched junction bases: 13. CDR1 and CDR2 from the germline V gene are SGHAT and FQDESV (reference sequence). The CDR3 runs to 16 residues. Here the CDR3 reads CATSGGQTSWANVLTF. In nucleotides, the CDR3 is TGTGCCACCTCGGGAGGGCAGACTTCTTGGGCCAACGTCCTGACTTTC.

The V and J genes are TRBV5-1 and TRBJ2-2, with D possibly TRBD2 on 6 matching bases. Germline assignment: CDR1 SGHRS and CDR2 YFSETQ. V lost 3 bases, J lost 8 bases, and 14 bases lay in between. The CDR3 has 14 amino acids. The CDR3 DNA sequence: TGCGCCAGCAGCTCGGGAGAGTTATTGGGGGAGCTGTTTTTT. Its translation: CASSSGELLGELFF. The variable domain in full, with the rest retrieved from reference TRBV5-1 and TRBJ2-2, is KAGVTQTPRYLIKTRGQQVTLSCSPISGHRSVSWYQQTPGQGLQFLFEYFSETQRNKGNFPGRFSGRQFSNSRSEMNVSTLELGDSALYLCASSSGELLGELFFGEGSRLTVL.